The clone carrying this T cell receptor beta chain was detected only a few times. Antigen specificity is unknown. The data belong to a study of a mutant IDH1 vaccine in newly diagnosed glioma. Only in-frame clones appear in the TCRdb table, and some are missing; sequencing was by immunoSEQ multiplex PCR. The sample includes some 29,000 clones, around three quarters of them seen just once. With 5 bases clipped from V and 4 bases from J, the junction kept 8 bases outside the gene matches. CDR1 and CDR2 from the germline V gene are SGHTA and FQGTGA. The CDR3 covers 16 residues. Time point meaning: week 35, safety follow-up. Doses consisted of 300 ug of mutant IDH1 20-mer peptide each, paired with topical imiquimod.

This chain uses TRBV7-3 with TRBJ2-6, with 7 nucleotides matching TRBD1. The receptor comes from a woman in her twenties or thirties with glioma. Some clones in this sample may be carry-over from other donors' samples. This specimen consisted of PBMCs, obtained from a glioma patient whose treatment included an IDH1 peptide vaccine. The CDR3 here is CASSQQGRSGANVLTF. CDR3 sequence (DNA): TGTGCCAGCAGCCAACAGGGGAGATCCGGGGCCAACGTCCTGACTTTC.